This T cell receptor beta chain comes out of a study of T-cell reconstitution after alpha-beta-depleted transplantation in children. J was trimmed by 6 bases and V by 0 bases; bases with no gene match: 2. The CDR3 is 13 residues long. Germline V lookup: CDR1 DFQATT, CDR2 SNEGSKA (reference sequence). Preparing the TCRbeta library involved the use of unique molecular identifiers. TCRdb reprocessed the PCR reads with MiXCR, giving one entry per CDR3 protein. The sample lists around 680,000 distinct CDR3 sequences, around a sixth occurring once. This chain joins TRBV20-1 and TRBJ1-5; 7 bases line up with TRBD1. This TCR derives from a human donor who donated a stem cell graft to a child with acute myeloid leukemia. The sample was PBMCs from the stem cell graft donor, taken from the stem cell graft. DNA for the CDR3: TGCAGTGCTAGAGAGTCAGGGGGTCAGCCCCAGCATTTT. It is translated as CSARESGGQPQHF.